A single sample is the source of the 15 T cell receptor beta chains below, sequenced in a study of post-analysis software for immune sequencing data. The study, taken as a whole, reports: Compared with controls, patients had more of five TRBV segments, including TRBV5-6, TRBV5-1 and TRBV20-1.

Unique molecular identifiers tagged the TCR beta cDNA libraries. TCRdb re-called the PCR reads through MiXCR, storing one row per CDR3 protein. The profile shows roughly 870,000 distinct CDR3 sequences, roughly 58% of them singletons. No antigen is known for these receptors. Material for sequencing was blood. These receptors originate from a girl between 10 and 17 years old with multiple sclerosis.

This clonotype was observed a handful of times. The chain combines TRBV15 with TRBJ2-7; D is undetermined. CDR3 length: 15 amino acids. The germline CDR1 and CDR2 sequences are LNHNV and YYDKDF (reference sequence). Trimming cost V 4 bases and J 7 bases, with 20 bases left between them. CDR3: CATSTLSWDPKEQYF. CDR3 nucleotides: TGTGCCACCAGCACCCTATCCTGGGATCCCAAGGAGCAGTACTTC.

This clonotype has just one count. This rearrangement joins TRBV7-9 to TRBJ1-1, with unresolved D. The length of the CDR3 is 13 residues. Germline V lookup: CDR1 SEHNR, CDR2 FQNEAQ (reference sequence). V lost 4 bases and J lost 1, with 7 bases in between. Here the CDR3 DNA reads TGTGCCAGCAGCTCGATGCAGAACACTGAAGCTTTCTTT. Residues: CASSSMQNTEAFF.

The chain combines TRBV3-1 with TRBJ1-1, with TRBD1 matching over 7 bases. Trimming took 4 bases from V and 8 from J; bases not matched to a gene: 7. The CDR3 covers 13 residues. Germline values: CDR1 LGHDT, CDR2 YNNKEL (reference sequence). The CDR3 DNA is TGTGCCAGCAGCCCGACCCTGACAGGGGAAGCTTTCTTT. It yields the protein CASSPTLTGEAFF.

V gene TRBV6-9 combines with J gene TRBJ2-4, with D uncertain. This CDR3 is built from 15 residues. CDR1 is MNHGY and CDR2 is SVAAGI in the germline V gene. Deletions cut 0 bases from V and 0 bases from J, with 6 bases between. CDR3 sequence (DNA): TGTGCCAGCAGTTATTCTAGCCTAGCCAAAAACATTCAGTACTTC. This gives the protein CASSYSSLAKNIQYF.

A word on this clonotype: The junction does not match germline at one end; this may be a read error. The rearrangement links TRBV6-2 or TRBV6-3 to TRBJ2-7; D possibly corresponds to TRBD2 (5 bases). The germline gives CDR1 MNHEY, CDR2 SVGEGT. This CDR3 region has 14 residues. CDR3 sequence reads: CTSTLGLITYEQYF. CDR3 nucleotides: TGTACCAGCACCCTCGGACTGATAACCTACGAGCAGTACTTC.

The gene calls are TRBV10-2 and TRBJ2-5; D not certain. Germline CDR1 and CDR2: WSHSY and SAAADI. The CDR3 extends over 15 amino acids. Trimming took 3 bases from V and 0 from J, leaving 11 bases between them. The CDR3 nucleotides are TGCGCCAGCAGTGATGCCCCCCCGAACCAAGAGACCCAGTACTTC. It is translated as CASSDAPPNQETQYF.

This clonotype was seen more than once but under ten times. This chain joins TRBV20-1 and TRBJ2-7, with 10 bases aligning to TRBD1. Germline assignment: CDR1 DFQATT and CDR2 SNEGSKA (reference sequence). Trimming cost V 4 bases and J 5 bases; bases outside gene matches: 8. The CDR3 runs to 14 residues. For the CDR3, the DNA is TGCAGTGCTACTTCCGGGACAGGGGTGCACGAGCAGTACTTC. This sequence encodes CSATSGTGVHEQYF.

The chain couples TRBV20-1 to TRBJ2-2, with 8 bases lining up with TRBD1. Germline V gene lookup returns CDR1 DFQATT and CDR2 SNEGSKA (reference sequence). The CDR3 runs 15 residues. The junction had 10 bases not matched to a gene; V was cut back by 6 bases and J by 4 bases. CDR3 bases: TGCAGTGCGCCCCTTGGGCAGGGGGCCACCGGGGAGCTGTTTTTT. Its translation is CSAPLGQGATGELFF.

This chain joins TRBV14 and TRBJ1-2; possible D gene TRBD1, 5 bases. The V and J ends lost 0 bases and 6 bases respectively, with 14 bases between them. The CDR3 has 15 residues. The germline V gene encodes CDR1 SGHDN and CDR2 FVKESK. CDR3 loop: CASSQDPRGKDGYTF. The CDR3 DNA follows: TGTGCCAGCAGCCAAGACCCCCGGGGGAAGGATGGCTACACCTTC.

The gene calls are TRBV29-1 and TRBJ2-4; D is tentatively TRBD1 or TRBD2 (6 bases each). The DNA matches TRBJ2-7 better at its end, which makes the J call doubtful. CDR1 and CDR2 (germline): SQVTM, ANQGSEA. The CDR3 contains 13 residues. The CDR3 sequence: CSVEGGAGNEQYF. As DNA, the CDR3 is TGCAGCGTTGAAGGGGGGGCAGGGAACGAGCAGTACTTC.

V gene TRBV30 combines with J gene TRBJ2-7; TRBD1 is a possible D gene (5 bases). This CDR3 contains 12 residues. V was trimmed by 2 bases and J by 4 bases, leaving 9 bases between them. Germline CDR1 and CDR2: GTSNPN and SVGIG (reference sequence). CDR3 DNA: TGTGCCTGGAGTCTCCAGGGTTACGAGCAGTACTTC. Residues: CAWSLQGYEQYF.

V is TRBV6-5 and J is TRBJ2-5, with D possibly TRBD1 on 6 matching bases. V dropped 0 bases and J dropped 1 base, with 9 bases sitting between them. This CDR3 is built from 15 residues. Germline CDR1 reads MNHEY; CDR2 reads SVGAGI. CDR3 loop: CASSYSTTGQETQYF. As DNA, the CDR3 is TGTGCCAGCAGTTACTCGACGACAGGCCAAGAGACCCAGTACTTC.

The table lists this clonotype with a count of one. The DNA of the CDR3 is TGTGCCAGCAGTCCCAGTGGTGGGCTTCAGCCCCAGCATTTT. Amino acids: CASSPSGGLQPQHF. The chain links TRBV12-3 or TRBV12-4 to TRBJ1-5, with D unclear. The V end lost 5 bases, the J end lost 6 bases, and 14 bases lay between the germline ends. CDR3 length: 14 residues.

About this clonotype: A much larger clone sits a single nucleotide away, making a read error possible. The rearrangement joins TRBV25-1 to TRBJ2-7, with D perhaps TRBD1 (6 bases). Germline V gene lookup returns CDR1 MGHDK and CDR2 SYGVNS. With 4 bases removed from V and 5 bases from J, the gap between germline ends came to 9 bases. The CDR3 consists of 12 residues. In DNA, the CDR3 is TGTGCCAGCAGTGCGCCAGGGGACGAGCAGTACTTC. This encodes CASSAPGDEQYF.

The table lists this clonotype with a few counts. The chain uses TRBV20-1 and TRBJ2-5; 9 bases fit TRBD2. The CDR3 totals 15 residues. Germline V gives CDR1 DFQATT, CDR2 SNEGSKA (reference sequence). CDR3 coding DNA: TGCACCGGGGTTAGCGGGAGTGGGAGCCAAGAGACCCAGTACTTC. This gives the protein CTGVSGSGSQETQYF.